The 27 T cell receptor beta chains below all came from one sample that was sequenced in a study of blood T cell repertoires in COVID-19. Measured with immunoSEQ multiplex PCR; TCRdb has only the in-frame clones, and not every one. The table shows tens of thousands of clones, with approximately 80% occurring only once. Sequencing input: peripheral blood. The receptors were sampled from a man older than 75 with acute or convalescent COVID-19.

Here the CDR3 reads CATAVGGGWLNQPQHF. The CDR3 nucleotides read TGTGCCACCGCCGTGGGGGGAGGGTGGCTGAATCAGCCCCAGCATTTT. This chain links TRBV28 with TRBJ1-5; D possibly corresponds to TRBD1 (5 bases). With 10 bases removed from V and 4 bases from J, the gap between germline ends came to 23 bases. There are 16 residues in the CDR3. Germline V gene sequence: CDR1 MDHEN, CDR2 SYDVKM.

The chain uses TRBV6-1 and TRBJ2-5; the match to TRBD1 covers 9 bases. With V trimmed by 4 bases and J by 2 bases, 8 bases remained unmatched. From germline, CDR1 is MNHNS and CDR2 SASEGT. The CDR3 is made up of 16 amino acids. The CDR3 here is CASSVGTGSTQETQYF. CDR3 coding DNA: TGTGCCAGCAGTGTAGGGACAGGGTCTACGCAAGAGACCCAGTACTTC.

The sample holds a few counts of this clone. This chain joins TRBV11-3 and TRBJ2-7, with a tentative D call TRBD1 (6 bases). Germline V CDR1 and CDR2: SGHNT, YENEEA. This CDR3 region has 16 residues. V was clipped by 6 bases and J by 5 bases, with 23 bases between them. CDR3 sequence (DNA): TGTGCCAGCAGGGACTCTGGGGGCGATTCAGTCGACGAGCAGTACTTC. Encoded protein: CASRDSGGDSVDEQYF.

V and J are TRBV10-3 and TRBJ2-3; 9 bases align to TRBD1. Unmatched junction bases numbered 0, after V lost 4 bases and J lost 1 base. Germline CDR1 is ENHRY and CDR2 is SYGVKD. This CDR3 is 14 amino acids long. The CDR3 sequence: CAISGTGGTDTQYF. The CDR3, as DNA: TGTGCCATCAGTGGGACAGGGGGCACAGATACGCAGTATTTT.

The J gene is TRBJ2-1, the V gene TRBV2, with TRBD2 matching over 9 bases. Germline V gives CDR1 SNHLY, CDR2 FYNNEI. This CDR3 has 15 amino acids. The V and J ends lost 5 bases and 5 bases, in that order; junction bases with no gene match: 7. This CDR3 is CASSPRTSENNEQFF. The CDR3 DNA follows: TGTGCCAGCAGTCCCAGGACTAGCGAGAACAATGAGCAGTTCTTC.

The CDR3 spells CATSDSQGNPDTQYF. CDR3 coding DNA: TGTGCCACCAGTGACTCACAGGGTAATCCAGATACGCAGTATTTT. The rearrangement joins TRBV24-1 to TRBJ2-3; D is perhaps TRBD1 (6 bases). The CDR3 totals 15 residues. V was clipped by 4 bases and J by 4 bases, with 14 bases between them. Germline values: CDR1 KGHDR, CDR2 SFDVKD.

The rearrangement joins TRBV2 to TRBJ1-2; D is uncertain. CDR1 is SNHLY, CDR2 FYNNEI, per germline. Trimming stripped 6 bases from V and 2 bases from J, with 16 bases between. The CDR3 consists of 15 residues. The CDR3 region has the DNA TGTGCCAGCAGACGACTGCCCGACGGAAACTATGGCTACACCTTC. The encoded protein is CASRRLPDGNYGYTF. Supplemented by reference TRBV2 and TRBJ1-2, the full variable domain reads EPEVTQTPSHQVTQMGQEVILRCVPISNHLYFYWYRQILGQKVEFLVSFYNNEISEKSEIFDDQFSVERPDGSNFTLKIRSTKLEDSAMYFCASRRLPDGNYGYTFGSGTRLTVV.

The chain couples TRBV11-3 to TRBJ2-1, with 8 bases matching TRBD2. V was pared by 1 base and J by 10 bases, with 9 bases of the junction left unmatched. The germline V gene has CDR1 SGHNT and CDR2 YENEEA. CDR3 length: 15 amino acids. CDR3 bases: TGTGCCAGCAGCTTAGCACTTAGCGGGACTTGGGAGCAGTTCTTC. As protein: CASSLALSGTWEQFF.

The chain has TRBV11-2 and TRBJ2-2, with TRBD1 identical over 11 bases. CDR3 length: 17 amino acids. Germline V gives CDR1 SGHAT, CDR2 FQNNGV. Germline trimming cut 2 bases from V and 7 bases from J; bases unmatched to any gene: 9. As DNA, the CDR3 is TGTGCCAGCAGCTTAATGCCGGACAGGGGGCCTAACGGGGAGCTGTTTTTT. It specifies CASSLMPDRGPNGELFF.

This clone was seen a few times. The same CDR3 can be traced to other DNA sequences in this sample. The chain joins TRBV5-8 to TRBJ2-1; D is possibly TRBD2 (6 bases). This CDR3 region has 15 residues. Germline V CDR1 and CDR2: SGHTS, YDEGEE. V gave up 5 bases and J gave up 0 bases, with 12 bases separating them. CDR3 sequence reads: CASSRGTSSYNEQFF. CDR3 DNA sequence: TGTGCCAGCAGTCGGGGGACTTCCTCCTACAATGAGCAGTTCTTC.

V gene TRBV30 combines with J gene TRBJ2-1; a possible D gene is TRBD1 (5 bases). The CDR3 is made up of 15 amino acids. V was cut by 0 bases and J by 12 bases, with 21 bases left in between. Germline CDR1 reads GTSNPN; CDR2 reads SVGIG (reference sequence). Here the CDR3 DNA reads TGTGCCTGGAGTGTCCGAAGTTTTCGGACATCCCCGCAGTTCTTC. Protein product: CAWSVRSFRTSPQFF.

The chain combines TRBV19 with TRBJ2-5; 10 bases fit TRBD1. V lost 3 bases, J lost 2 bases, and 3 bases stayed unmatched. CDR3 length: 15 residues. CDR1 is LNHDA and CDR2 is SQIVND in the germline V gene (reference sequence). The DNA of the CDR3 is TGTGCCAGTAGTATTGGGACAGGGGATCAAGAGACCCAGTACTTC. Translating it yields CASSIGTGDQETQYF.

This clone was seen a single time. The J gene is TRBJ2-5, the V gene TRBV5-1; 10 bases are shared with TRBD2. Germline V gene lookup returns CDR1 SGHRS and CDR2 YFSETQ. With 5 bases clipped from V and 4 bases from J, the junction kept 5 bases outside the gene matches. CDR3 length: 14 amino acids. The CDR3 bases are TGCGCCAGCAGACCAGCGGGGGGGCTAGAGACCCAGTACTTC. It specifies CASRPAGGLETQYF.

This clone was picked up one time. The V call is TRBV19, the J call TRBJ2-7, with 11 bases matching TRBD2. V lost 0 bases and J lost 3; bases outside the gene matches: 4. The CDR3 runs 16 residues. Germline CDR1 LNHDA, CDR2 SQIVND (reference sequence). This chain's CDR3 is CASSIDGTSGFYEQYF. As DNA, the CDR3 is TGTGCCAGTAGTATAGATGGGACTAGCGGCTTCTACGAGCAGTACTTC.

The chain has TRBV19 and TRBJ1-5; D possibly corresponds to TRBD1 (6 bases). Trimming took off 7 bases at V and 8 bases at J, with 12 bases between the two ends. CDR3 length equals 12 residues. In germline, CDR1 is LNHDA, CDR2 SQIVND (reference sequence). The CDR3, as DNA: TGTGCCAGTACCAACACAGGGAAGCCCCAGCATTTT. Translating gives CASTNTGKPQHF.

The V gene is TRBV11-3, the J gene TRBJ2-7, with D tentatively TRBD1 (5 bases). CDR3 length: 14 residues. V was shortened by 5 bases and J by 3 bases, with 14 bases between the two germline ends. In germline, CDR1 is SGHNT, CDR2 YENEEA. The CDR3 DNA reads TGTGCCAGCAGCCGCCAGGACACAATCTACGAGCAGTACTTC. Residues: CASSRQDTIYEQYF.

The gene calls are TRBV19 and TRBJ2-5, with a weak D call TRBD1 (7 bases). CDR3 length equals 15 residues. Germline CDR1 and CDR2: LNHDA and SQIVND (reference sequence). The germline V and J ends were trimmed by 4 bases and 4 bases, with 16 bases remaining between them. CDR3: CASSTHRGLGETQYF. CDR3 nucleotide sequence: TGTGCCAGTAGTACCCACAGGGGACTGGGAGAGACCCAGTACTTC.

The V gene is TRBV6-5, the J gene TRBJ2-1, with D possibly being TRBD2 (5 bases). Trimming took off 6 bases at V and 8 bases at J, with 20 bases between the two ends. This CDR3 region has 15 residues. Germline-derived CDR1 and CDR2 are MNHEY and SVGAGI. CDR3 coding DNA: TGTGCCAGCAGGCCAAGAGATTTCGGGCGGGATGAGCAGTTCTTC. It is translated as CASRPRDFGRDEQFF.

The rearrangement uses TRBV5-1 and TRBJ2-5; weak D call: TRBD2 (6 bases). The V end lost 4 bases, the J end lost 3 bases, and 19 bases lay between the germline ends. Germline-derived CDR1 and CDR2 are SGHRS and YFSETQ. The CDR3 covers 16 residues. The CDR3 loop is CASSLNAGLAKETQYF. The CDR3 bases are TGCGCCAGCAGCCTCAACGCGGGACTCGCAAAAGAGACCCAGTACTTC.

This clone was detected a few times. V gene TRBV5-4 combines with J gene TRBJ1-1, with D maybe TRBD1 (5 bases). Trimming took off 0 bases at V and 2 bases at J, with 8 bases between the two ends. This CDR3 is 14 amino acids long. The germline CDR1 and CDR2 sequences are SGHNT and YYREEE (reference sequence). The CDR3 here is CASSLGQINTEAFF. The CDR3, as DNA: TGTGCCAGCAGCTTGGGACAGATCAACACTGAAGCTTTCTTT.

The CDR3 spells CASSVARQGDTQYF. CDR3 DNA sequence: TGTGCCAGCAGCGTAGCTAGACAGGGGGATACGCAGTATTTT. The gene calls are TRBV9 and TRBJ2-3, with TRBD1 matching 8 bases. The length of the CDR3 is 14 residues. The V gene end was trimmed by 0 bases and the J gene end by 6 bases; junction bases not matched to a gene: 3. CDR1 SGDLS and CDR2 YYNGEE come from the germline V gene. The entire variable domain, with the rest obtained from reference TRBV9 and TRBJ2-3, is as follows: DSGVTQTPKHLITATGQRVTLRCSPRSGDLSVYWYQQSLDQGLQFLIQYYNGEERAKGNILERFSAQQFPDLHSELNLSSLELGDSALYFCASSVARQGDTQYFGPGTRLTVL.

V usage is TRBV2 and J usage is TRBJ2-3; no clear D. This CDR3 has 10 residues. From germline, CDR1 is SNHLY and CDR2 FYNNEI. The V end lost 9 bases, the J end lost 6 bases, and 7 bases lay between the germline ends. CDR3 sequence (DNA): TGTGCCAGTCGCGTGGATACGCAGTATTTT. This encodes CASRVDTQYF.

V is TRBV5-1 and J is TRBJ2-7; TRBD1 matches 7 bases. J gave up 6 bases and V 2 bases, and 5 bases lay outside the gene matches. In germline, CDR1 is SGHRS, CDR2 YFSETQ. The CDR3 consists of 13 residues. The CDR3 reads CASSFQGDSEQYF. The CDR3 DNA follows: TGCGCCAGCAGCTTCCAGGGGGACAGCGAGCAGTACTTC. The full variable domain, with the rest looked up from reference TRBV5-1 and TRBJ2-7, is KAGVTQTPRYLIKTRGQQVTLSCSPISGHRSVSWYQQTPGQGLQFLFEYFSETQRNKGNFPGRFSGRQFSNSRSEMNVSTLELGDSALYLCASSFQGDSEQYFGPGTRLTVT.

The CDR3 nucleotides read TGCAGCGTCTTAAGGGACAGGTTGAACACTGAAGCTTTCTTT. It codes for CSVLRDRLNTEAFF. The chain links TRBV29-1 to TRBJ1-1, with TRBD1 identical over 8 bases. Trimming at V came to 6 bases and at J to 0 bases, leaving 6 bases not matched to a gene. Germline V gene sequence: CDR1 SQVTM, CDR2 ANQGSEA. This CDR3 is built from 14 residues.

A few counts support this clone. V and J are TRBV7-2 and TRBJ2-1; 9 nucleotides match TRBD2. CDR1 and CDR2 (germline): SGHTA, FQGNSA. J was trimmed by 6 bases and V by 2 bases; bases with no gene match: 11. There are 17 residues in the CDR3. In DNA, the CDR3 is TGTGCCAGCAGCTTAATCGGAGGAGCGGGAGGAGGCAATGAGCAGTTCTTC. Its protein product is CASSLIGGAGGGNEQFF.

The chain is built from TRBV7-2 and TRBJ1-1, with D perhaps matching TRBD1 (5 bases). Germline assignment: CDR1 SGHTA and CDR2 FQGNSA. The CDR3 has 15 amino acids. V lost 0 bases and J 1 base, leaving 9 bases between the germline ends. Here the CDR3 DNA reads TGTGCCAGCAGCTTAGCCCCCCAGGGGAACACTGAAGCTTTCTTT. Its protein is CASSLAPQGNTEAFF. Drawing the rest from reference TRBV7-2 and TRBJ1-1, the complete variable domain is GAGVSQSPSNKVTEKGKDVELRCDPISGHTALYWYRQSLGQGLEFLIYFQGNSAPDKSGLPSDRFSAERTGGSVSTLTIQRTQQEDSAVYLCASSLAPQGNTEAFFGQGTRLTVV.

There are a few counts of this clone. CDR3 amino acids: CASSLGDRLNTEAFF. Written as DNA, the CDR3 is TGTGCCAGCAGCTTGGGGGACAGGCTGAACACTGAAGCTTTCTTT. This chain joins TRBV5-6 and TRBJ1-1, with TRBD1 matching 8 bases. Germline V gene sequence: CDR1 SGHDT, CDR2 YYEEEE. V lost 0 bases to trimming and J lost 0 bases; unmatched junction nucleotides: 1. The CDR3 contains 15 residues.